Shown below are 2 T cell receptor beta chains from a single sample sequenced in a study of response to subunit inactivated influenza vaccine. TCRdb processed the RT-PCR reads anew with MiXCR; each CDR3 protein has one entry. This sample has over 400,000 distinct CDR3 sequences; 9.5% to 13% occur once, and the top ten carry over 9.5%. Specimen: PBMCs from blood, collected roughly 48 days after vaccination. These receptors all come from a man over 45 who received an inactivated influenza vaccine.

This clonotype has just a few counts. The chain employs TRBV12-3 or TRBV12-4 and TRBJ1-3; TRBD1 is a possible D gene (6 bases). CDR3 length: 16 residues. V was pared by 3 bases and J by 1 base, with 13 bases between. In DNA, the CDR3 is TGTGCCAGCAGTTTTTTATCCGACAGGTCTGGAAACACCATATATTTT. It yields the protein CASSFLSDRSGNTIYF.

This chain joins TRBV2 and TRBJ2-1; either TRBD1 or TRBD2 may supply D (5 bases each). V was trimmed by 11 bases and J by 5 bases, leaving 13 bases between them. Per the germline V gene, CDR1 is SNHLY and CDR2 is FYNNEI. This CDR3 spans 12 amino acids. This chain's CDR3 is CAVGELNNEQFF. Written as DNA, the CDR3 is TGTGCCGTGGGGGAATTGAACAATGAGCAGTTCTTC.